This entry lists 8 T cell receptor beta chains sequenced from one sample in a study of blood T cell repertoires in COVID-19. Clones were read by immunoSEQ multiplex PCR, and TCRdb kept only the in-frame ones, dropping some. The sample includes some 48,000 clones, more than 75% of them seen just once. The sequenced material came from peripheral blood. These receptors were taken from a woman between 55 and 75 years old with acute or convalescent COVID-19.

This clone was counted once. The V call is TRBV5-1, the J call TRBJ1-6; TRBD1 aligns across 10 bases. V shed 4 bases and J 5 bases; nucleotides not matched to a gene: 15. The CDR3 sequence is 19 residues long. In germline, CDR1 is SGHRS, CDR2 YFSETQ. CDR3 DNA sequence: TGCGCCAGCAGCCCGGCCGGGGGACAGGGGCCCGGTGATAATTCACCCCTCCACTTT. Translated: CASSPAGGQGPGDNSPLHF.

This chain joins TRBV7-2 and TRBJ1-1; D perhaps matches TRBD1 (5 bases). Germline V lookup: CDR1 SGHTA, CDR2 FQGNSA. V was cut by 2 bases and J by 5 bases, with 6 bases left in between. The CDR3 length is 12 residues. The CDR3 loop reads CASSLSGTEAFF. CDR3 nucleotide sequence: TGTGCCAGCAGCTTATCAGGGACTGAAGCTTTCTTT. The full variable domain, its missing parts supplied by reference TRBV7-2 and TRBJ1-1, is GAGVSQSPSNKVTEKGKDVELRCDPISGHTALYWYRQSLGQGLEFLIYFQGNSAPDKSGLPSDRFSAERTGGSVSTLTIQRTQQEDSAVYLCASSLSGTEAFFGQGTRLTVV.

V usage is TRBV7-9 and J usage is TRBJ2-4; 7 nucleotides align to TRBD1. Germline lookup yields CDR1 SEHNR and CDR2 FQNEAQ (reference sequence). With V trimmed by 1 base and J by 7 bases, 7 bases remained unmatched. CDR3 length: 15 amino acids. CDR3 nucleotide sequence: TGTGCCAGCAGCTTAGTAAGACAGGGAAGGAACATTCAGTACTTC. Its translation: CASSLVRQGRNIQYF.

The chain has TRBV7-8 and TRBJ2-2; TRBD1 matches 9 bases. From germline, CDR1 is SGHVS and CDR2 FQNEAQ. CDR3 length: 16 amino acids. J gave up 1 base and V 4 bases, and 4 bases lay outside the gene matches. In DNA form, the CDR3 reads TGTGCCAGCAGCTGGGGGACAGGGAGGAACACCGGGGAGCTGTTTTTT. Its translation is CASSWGTGRNTGELFF.

The count of this clone is one. The chain is built from TRBV5-4 and TRBJ1-2, with D hard to call. Germline CDR1 and CDR2: SGHNT and YYREEE (reference sequence). V lost 2 bases and J lost 4, with 15 bases in between. The CDR3 has 15 residues. The CDR3 DNA follows: TGTGCCAGCAGCTTTCCGGAGGGAACGGTCTATGGCTACACCTTC. This sequence encodes CASSFPEGTVYGYTF. Filled out from reference TRBV5-4 and TRBJ1-2, the complete variable domain reads ETGVTQSPTHLIKTRGQQVTLRCSSQSGHNTVSWYQQALGQGPQFIFQYYREEENGRGNFPPRFSGLQFPNYSSELNVNALELDDSALYLCASSFPEGTVYGYTFGSGTRLTVV.

This chain joins TRBV14 and TRBJ1-6; tentatively, D is TRBD1 (6 bases). The CDR3 covers 15 residues. Trimming left V 3 bases short and J 6 bases short, with 12 bases between. Looked up from germline, CDR1 is SGHDN and CDR2 is FVKESK. CDR3 protein: CASSQATGSNSPLHF. The DNA for the CDR3 is TGTGCCAGCAGCCAGGCAACAGGGTCTAATTCACCCCTCCACTTT.

The chain carries TRBV19 and TRBJ1-4, with TRBD1 as a possible D gene (5 bases). The V and J ends lost 6 bases and 6 bases respectively, with 14 bases between them. The CDR3 runs 14 residues. Germline values: CDR1 LNHDA, CDR2 SQIVND (reference sequence). CDR3 nucleotides: TGTGCCAGTAGCCAGGCGGGGGGTCATGAAAAACTGTTTTTT. This translates into CASSQAGGHEKLFF.

The gene calls are TRBV7-9 and TRBJ2-1; 7 positions agree with TRBD1. The germline CDR1 and CDR2 sequences are SEHNR and FQNEAQ (reference sequence). The CDR3 totals 15 residues. Losses at the gene ends were 5 bases for V and 0 bases for J; bases not matched to a gene: 4. CDR3 region: CASSQQGISYNEQFF. For the CDR3, the DNA is TGTGCCAGCAGCCAACAGGGGATCTCCTACAATGAGCAGTTCTTC.